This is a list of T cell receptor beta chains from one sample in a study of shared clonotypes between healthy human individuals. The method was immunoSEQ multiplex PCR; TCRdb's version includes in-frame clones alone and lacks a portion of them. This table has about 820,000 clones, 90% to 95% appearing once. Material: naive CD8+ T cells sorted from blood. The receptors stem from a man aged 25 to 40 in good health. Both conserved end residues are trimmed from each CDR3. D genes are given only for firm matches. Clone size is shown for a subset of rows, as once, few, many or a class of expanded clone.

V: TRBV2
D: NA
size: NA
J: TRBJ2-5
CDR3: ASSEDRGATEETQY

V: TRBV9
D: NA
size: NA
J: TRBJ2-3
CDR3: ASSVEPGHTDTQY

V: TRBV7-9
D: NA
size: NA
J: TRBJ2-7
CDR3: ASSSKEGPYEQY

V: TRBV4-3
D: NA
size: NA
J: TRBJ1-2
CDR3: ASSQDPTYGYT

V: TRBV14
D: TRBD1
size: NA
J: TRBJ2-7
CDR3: ASSQDQGVYHEQY

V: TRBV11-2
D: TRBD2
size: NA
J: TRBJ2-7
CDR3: ASSSPGLGHLEQY

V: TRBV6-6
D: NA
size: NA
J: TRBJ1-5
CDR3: ASSRASGNQPQH

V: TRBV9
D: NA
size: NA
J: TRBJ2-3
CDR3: ASSLLGTDTQY

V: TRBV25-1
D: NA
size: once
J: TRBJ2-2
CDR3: AAGVTGELF

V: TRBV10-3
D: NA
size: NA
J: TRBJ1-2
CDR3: AISKQGSGYT

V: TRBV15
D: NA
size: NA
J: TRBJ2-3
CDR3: ATSGDPADTQY

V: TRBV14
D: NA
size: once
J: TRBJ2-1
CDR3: ASSQGRLGRNEQF

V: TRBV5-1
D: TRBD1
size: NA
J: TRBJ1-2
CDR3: ASSLWGQGAANYGYT

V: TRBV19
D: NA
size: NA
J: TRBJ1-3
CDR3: ATRDPISGNTIY

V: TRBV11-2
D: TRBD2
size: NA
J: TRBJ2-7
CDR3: ASSSRLAGASYEQY

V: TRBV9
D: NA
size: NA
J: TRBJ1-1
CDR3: ASSVGSGDPEAF